A selection of T cell receptor beta chains follows, all from one sample in a study of blood T cells in healthy people across ages. TCRdb passed the 5' RACE reads through MiXCR, listing each CDR3 protein once. This table has around 870,000 distinct CDR3 sequences, about 28% appearing once. The material sequenced was blood. All receptors come from a woman of 80 years or more in good health. CDR3s include the opening cysteine and the closing phenylalanine or tryptophan. Fields, in order: D gene, clone size, V gene, J gene, CDR3 protein, CDR3 DNA. D genes are given only for firm matches. Not all rows give a size; the values are once, few, many and, for expanded clones, a class.

>TRBD2|few|TRBV7-2|TRBJ2-1
CASSLPALAGGPGNEQFF
TGTGCCAGCAGCCTGCCCGCGTTAGCGGGGGGGCCTGGGAATGAGCAGTTCTTC
>NA|NA|TRBV7-9|TRBJ1-5
CASGLDTQPQHF
TGTGCCAGCGGCTTAGACACACAGCCCCAGCATTTT
>TRBD1|few|TRBV15|TRBJ2-2
CATSRDRWDTGELFF
TGTGCCACCAGCAGGGACAGGTGGGACACCGGGGAGCTGTTTTTT
>NA|many|TRBV6-6|TRBJ2-1
CASTYSQASFSDEQFF
TGTGCCAGCACTTACTCTCAGGCTAGCTTTAGCGATGAGCAGTTCTTC
>TRBD1|NA|TRBV6-2/TRBV6-3|TRBJ2-2
CASRLQDRPTGELFF
TGTGCCAGCAGGCTACAGGACAGGCCCACCGGGGAGCTGTTTTTT
>TRBD2|few|TRBV28|TRBJ2-3
CASSLMAGGTDTQYF
TGTGCCAGCAGTTTAATGGCGGGGGGCACAGATACGCAGTATTTT
>NA|many|TRBV6-2/TRBV6-3|TRBJ2-1
CASYVRGEVPEQFF
TGTGCCAGCTATGTCAGGGGGGAAGTGCCTGAGCAGTTCTTC
>NA|few|TRBV28|TRBJ2-5
CASSTPAQETQYF
TGTGCCAGCAGTACGCCAGCCCAAGAGACCCAGTACTTC
>TRBD1|NA|TRBV19|TRBJ2-5
CASSWRQGETQYF
TGTGCCAGTAGCTGGCGACAGGGGGAGACCCAGTACTTC
>NA|NA|TRBV20-1|TRBJ1-2
CSSPGGRTGYTF
TGCAGTAGCCCGGGGGGTAGGACTGGCTACACCTTC
>NA|NA|TRBV27|TRBJ2-2
CASSFLAGPGDTGELFF
TGTGCCAGCAGTTTCCTCGCGGGGCCGGGGGACACCGGGGAGCTGTTTTTT
>NA|NA|TRBV5-1|TRBJ2-5
CASSLGQDPGPWETQYF
TGCGCCAGCAGCTTGGGGCAGGATCCGGGACCTTGGGAGACCCAGTACTTC
>NA|many|TRBV7-6|TRBJ2-7
CASSLMARGQSYEQYF
TGTGCCAGCAGCTTGATGGCAAGGGGACAATCCTACGAGCAGTACTTC
>NA|many|TRBV7-2|TRBJ1-4
CASRERGQLNEKLFF
TGTGCCAGCAGAGAAAGAGGGCAGCTTAATGAAAAACTGTTTTTT
>NA|NA|TRBV7-2|TRBJ2-7
CASSLDPPSVYYNEQYF
TGTGCCAGCAGCTTAGACCCTCCTAGCGTTTACTACAATGAGCAGTACTTC
>NA|many|TRBV6-6|TRBJ2-5
CASSYRSPLTETQYF
TGTGCCAGCAGTTATAGGTCCCCGCTGACTGAGACCCAGTACTTC
>TRBD1|NA|TRBV6-2/TRBV6-3|TRBJ1-2
CATGQGSRSIYGNTF
TGTGCCACCGGACAGGGAAGCAGATCAATTTATGGCAACACCTTC
>TRBD1|NA|TRBV12-3/TRBV12-4|TRBJ1-1
CASNWRDRGTEAFF
TGTGCCAGCAACTGGCGGGACAGGGGCACTGAAGCTTTCTTT
>NA|few|TRBV29-1|TRBJ2-5
CSVAGARSGGTQYF
TGCAGCGTTGCAGGGGCCCGCAGTGGGGGGACCCAGTACTTC
>TRBD2|few|TRBV3-1|TRBJ2-7
CASSLEGRGGQNEQYF
TGTGCCAGCAGCCTAGAAGGGCGGGGGGGCCAGAATGAGCAGTACTTC